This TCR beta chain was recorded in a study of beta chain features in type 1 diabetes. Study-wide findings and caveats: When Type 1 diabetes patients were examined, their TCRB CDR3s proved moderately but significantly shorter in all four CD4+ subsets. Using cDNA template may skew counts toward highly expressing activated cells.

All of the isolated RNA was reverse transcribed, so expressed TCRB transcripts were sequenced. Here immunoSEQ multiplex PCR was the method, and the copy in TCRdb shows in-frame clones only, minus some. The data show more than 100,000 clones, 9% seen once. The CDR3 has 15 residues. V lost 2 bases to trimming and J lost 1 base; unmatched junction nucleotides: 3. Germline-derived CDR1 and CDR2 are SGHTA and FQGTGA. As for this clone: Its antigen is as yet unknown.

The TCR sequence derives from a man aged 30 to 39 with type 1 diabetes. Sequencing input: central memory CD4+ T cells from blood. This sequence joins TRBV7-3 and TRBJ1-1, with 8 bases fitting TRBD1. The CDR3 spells CASSLGDRRNTEAFF. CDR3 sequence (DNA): TGTGCCAGCAGCTTAGGGGACAGGAGGAACACTGAAGCTTTCTTT.